Listed below are T cell receptor beta chains from one sample, sequenced in a study of CD4 and CD8 cells across lung adenocarcinoma regions. TCRdb processed the PCR reads anew with MiXCR; each CDR3 protein has one entry. The data hold several thousand distinct CDR3 sequences, with approximately 50% observed a single time. Sequenced material: CD4+ T cells from the margin of a lung tumor. These receptors all stem from a male donor with lung adenocarcinoma. The CD4 and CD8 labels of this study may be unreliable. Both conserved end residues are part of each CDR3. A D gene is named only where the DNA matches it firmly. Rows may omit the clone size; those that give it use once, few, many or a size class.

d_gene: NA
v_gene: TRBV6-4
j_gene: TRBJ2-1
abundance: NA
CDR3aa: CASSEGTDDNEQFF
CDR3nt: TGTGCCAGCAGTGAAGGGACGGACGACAATGAGCAGTTCTTC

d_gene: NA
v_gene: TRBV7-6
j_gene: TRBJ2-1
abundance: many
CDR3aa: CASSSHPNNEQFF
CDR3nt: TGTGCCAGCAGCTCACACCCAAACAATGAGCAGTTCTTC

d_gene: TRBD1
v_gene: TRBV6-1
j_gene: TRBJ2-7
abundance: medium-sized
CDR3aa: CASIQTGGRDEQYF
CDR3nt: TGTGCCAGCATCCAGACAGGGGGCAGGGACGAGCAGTACTTC

d_gene: TRBD1
v_gene: TRBV6-1
j_gene: TRBJ2-7
abundance: NA
CDR3aa: CARGEGGRDPDTQYF
CDR3nt: TGTGCCAGGGGTGAAGGGGGCAGGGACCCAGATACGCAGTACTTC

d_gene: NA
v_gene: TRBV6-1
j_gene: TRBJ2-7
abundance: NA
CDR3aa: CASRNDRNTYEQYF
CDR3nt: TGTGCCAGCAGAAATGACAGAAATACCTACGAGCAGTACTTC

d_gene: TRBD2
v_gene: TRBV6-1
j_gene: TRBJ2-7
abundance: NA
CDR3aa: CASSAGGGGRGPDTQYF
CDR3nt: TGTGCCAGCAGTGCGGGCGGGGGGGGGCGTGGCCCAGATACGCAGTACTTC

d_gene: TRBD2
v_gene: TRBV4-1
j_gene: TRBJ2-1
abundance: few
CDR3aa: CASSQDSSGSISEQFF
CDR3nt: TGCGCCAGCAGCCAAGATAGCAGCGGGAGTATAAGTGAGCAGTTCTTC

d_gene: NA
v_gene: TRBV6-1
j_gene: TRBJ2-3
abundance: few
CDR3aa: CASSRGPGGGDTDTQYF
CDR3nt: TGTGCCAGCAGTAGGGGCCCCGGGGGCGGAGACACAGATACCCAGTATTTT

d_gene: NA
v_gene: TRBV6-1
j_gene: TRBJ2-7
abundance: few
CDR3aa: CASSEGGEQYF
CDR3nt: TGTGCCAGCAGCGAGGGGGGCGAGCAGTACTTC

d_gene: TRBD2
v_gene: TRBV11-3
j_gene: TRBJ2-1
abundance: NA
CDR3aa: CASSYSGLNNEQFF
CDR3nt: TGTGCCAGCAGCTATAGCGGGCTTAACAATGAGCAGTTCTTC

d_gene: NA
v_gene: TRBV27
j_gene: TRBJ2-3
abundance: NA
CDR3aa: CASSPGRGARDKETQYF
CDR3nt: TGTGCCAGCAGTCCGGGCCGAGGGGCTCGTGACAAAGAGACGCAGTATTTC

d_gene: NA
v_gene: TRBV7-2
j_gene: TRBJ2-4
abundance: NA
CDR3aa: CASSLRMTGGGDEQYF
CDR3nt: TGTGCCAGCAGCCTCCGTATGACGGGAGGGGGCGATGAGCAGTACTTC

d_gene: NA
v_gene: TRBV6-1
j_gene: TRBJ1-2
abundance: NA
CDR3aa: CASSENRVYGYTF
CDR3nt: TGTGCCAGCAGTGAAAACAGGGTCTATGGCTACACCTTC

d_gene: TRBD2
v_gene: TRBV10-1
j_gene: TRBJ2-1
abundance: few
CDR3aa: CATSTSETVDTQYF
CDR3nt: TGCGCCACCTCGACTAGCGAGACGGTAGATACGCAGTATTTC

d_gene: TRBD2
v_gene: TRBV6-4
j_gene: TRBJ2-3
abundance: NA
CDR3aa: CARGDGSGSADTQYF
CDR3nt: TGTGCCAGGGGTGACGGGAGCGGGAGCGCAGATACGCAGTATTTC

d_gene: NA
v_gene: TRBV25-1
j_gene: TRBJ2-3
abundance: NA
CDR3aa: CASSKTGTDIQYF
CDR3nt: TGTGCCAGCAGTAAAACAGGCACAGATATTCAGTATTTC

d_gene: TRBD1
v_gene: TRBV27
j_gene: TRBJ1-5
abundance: few
CDR3aa: CASSSTRTGDLDQPQHF
CDR3nt: TGTGCCAGCAGTTCCACCAGGACAGGGGATCTCGATCAGCCCCAGCATTTT

d_gene: NA
v_gene: TRBV11-3
j_gene: TRBJ2-1
abundance: NA
CDR3aa: CASSSGTGDADEQFF
CDR3nt: TGTGCCAGCAGCTCAGGGACGGGTGACGCCGATGAGCAGTTCTTC

d_gene: TRBD2
v_gene: TRBV25-1
j_gene: TRBJ2-1
abundance: medium-sized
CDR3aa: CASSDPGTSGIGEQFF
CDR3nt: TGTGCCAGCAGTGACCCCGGGACTAGCGGGATCGGTGAGCAGTTCTTC

d_gene: NA
v_gene: TRBV30
j_gene: TRBJ2-4
abundance: NA
CDR3aa: CAWSVQGQNIQYF
CDR3nt: TGTGCCTGGAGTGTACAGGGCCAAAACATTCAGTACTTC

d_gene: NA
v_gene: TRBV6-1
j_gene: TRBJ2-6
abundance: medium-sized
CDR3aa: CASSPPGANVLTF
CDR3nt: TGTGCCAGCAGCCCCCCTGGGGCCAACGTCCTGACTTTC

d_gene: NA
v_gene: TRBV6-4
j_gene: TRBJ2-5
abundance: NA
CDR3aa: CASRGGHQETQYF
CDR3nt: TGTGCCAGCAGGGGGGGACACCAAGAGACCCAGTACTTC

d_gene: NA
v_gene: TRBV6-1
j_gene: TRBJ2-1
abundance: NA
CDR3aa: CASSECCANTKELFF
CDR3nt: TGTGCCAGCAGTGAATGCTGTGCGAACACCAAGGAGCTGTTCTTC

d_gene: NA
v_gene: TRBV6-1
j_gene: TRBJ1-1
abundance: many
CDR3aa: CASSEVIRGTEAFF
CDR3nt: TGTGCCAGCAGTGAAGTTATCAGGGGCACTGAAGCTTTCTTT

d_gene: NA
v_gene: TRBV7-2
j_gene: TRBJ2-3
abundance: NA
CDR3aa: CAGGFGVRNQGTQYF
CDR3nt: TGTGCCGGCGGGTTTGGGGTACGGAACCAAGGTACCCAGTATTTT

d_gene: TRBD2
v_gene: TRBV6-5
j_gene: TRBJ2-5
abundance: NA
CDR3aa: CARGYGGSHEETQYF
CDR3nt: TGTGCCAGGGGTTACGGGGGGTCGCACGAAGAGACCCAGTACTTC

d_gene: NA
v_gene: TRBV7-3
j_gene: TRBJ2-3
abundance: NA
CDR3aa: CASSETGQRTDTQYF
CDR3nt: TGTGCCAGCAGCGAGACCGGACAGAGAACAGATACGCAGTATTTT

d_gene: TRBD2
v_gene: TRBV6-1
j_gene: TRBJ2-1
abundance: NA
CDR3aa: CASWGPSPAGGGNEQFF
CDR3nt: TGTGCCAGCTGGGGCCCCAGCCCCGCGGGGGGCGGCAATGAGCAGTTCTTC

d_gene: NA
v_gene: TRBV6-1
j_gene: TRBJ2-3
abundance: few
CDR3aa: CASSEHHTDTQYF
CDR3nt: TGTGCCAGCAGTGAACATCACACAGATACGCAGTATTTT

d_gene: TRBD2
v_gene: TRBV6-1
j_gene: TRBJ2-1
abundance: medium-sized
CDR3aa: CASSGTSGVYNEQFF
CDR3nt: TGTGCCAGCAGTGGGACTAGCGGAGTCTACAATGAGCAGTTCTTC

d_gene: NA
v_gene: TRBV3-1
j_gene: TRBJ2-1
abundance: NA
CDR3aa: CASSYTHYEQFF
CDR3nt: TGTGCCAGCAGCTACACCCACTACGAGCAGTTCTTC

d_gene: TRBD2
v_gene: TRBV27
j_gene: TRBJ2-1
abundance: NA
CDR3aa: CASSAPGLAGLSSYNEQFF
CDR3nt: TGTGCCAGCAGTGCACCGGGACTAGCGGGTCTAAGCTCCTACAATGAGCAGTTCTTC

d_gene: TRBD1
v_gene: TRBV10-3
j_gene: TRBJ2-7
abundance: once
CDR3aa: CATWDSRSYEQYF
CDR3nt: TGTGCCACCTGGGACAGCAGGTCCTACGAGCAGTACTTC

d_gene: NA
v_gene: TRBV6-1
j_gene: TRBJ2-3
abundance: NA
CDR3aa: CASRGRGPTDTQYF
CDR3nt: TGTGCCAGCAGGGGGCGGGGCCCCACAGATACGCAGTATTTC

d_gene: NA
v_gene: TRBV4-2
j_gene: TRBJ2-3
abundance: NA
CDR3aa: CASSQGPLDADTQYF
CDR3nt: TGTGCCAGCAGCCAGGGTCCACTCGATGCAGATACGCAGTATTTT

d_gene: TRBD1
v_gene: TRBV6-5
j_gene: TRBJ2-1
abundance: medium-sized
CDR3aa: CASSSTGNNEQFF
CDR3nt: TGTGCCAGCAGTTCGACAGGGAACAATGAGCAGTTCTTC

d_gene: NA
v_gene: TRBV6-1
j_gene: TRBJ1-2
abundance: once
CDR3aa: CASSEALQGPSNYGYTF
CDR3nt: TGTGCCAGCAGTGAAGCTCTACAGGGACCTTCTAACTATGGCTACACCTTC

d_gene: TRBD1
v_gene: TRBV6-1
j_gene: TRBJ2-2
abundance: NA
CDR3aa: CASVGDRGPRYGELFF
CDR3nt: TGTGCCAGCGTCGGGGACAGGGGGCCCCGTTATGGGGAGCTGTTTTTT

d_gene: NA
v_gene: TRBV27
j_gene: TRBJ2-3
abundance: NA
CDR3aa: CASSPGRVASGKDTQYF
CDR3nt: TGTGCCAGCAGTCCGGGGCGAGTGGCCTCTGGCAAAGATACCCAGTATTTT

d_gene: NA
v_gene: TRBV6-5
j_gene: TRBJ2-2
abundance: NA
CDR3aa: CASRLQSVITGEQFF
CDR3nt: TGTGCCAGCAGACTCCAGTCCGTAATCACCGGGGAGCAGTTTTTT

d_gene: TRBD1
v_gene: TRBV4-1
j_gene: TRBJ1-2
abundance: NA
CDR3aa: CASSQPHRGTNYGYTF
CDR3nt: TGCGCCAGCAGCCAGCCTCACAGGGGGACGAACTATGGCTACACCTTC

d_gene: NA
v_gene: TRBV6-4
j_gene: TRBJ2-5
abundance: NA
CDR3aa: CASGAAGGRDQETQYF
CDR3nt: TGTGCCAGCGGGGCCGCCGGGGGCCGTGACCAAGAGACGCAGTACTTC

d_gene: NA
v_gene: TRBV9
j_gene: TRBJ2-3
abundance: NA
CDR3aa: CASSVGGTDTQYF
CDR3nt: TGTGCCAGCAGCGTTGGAGGCACAGATACGCAGTATTTT

d_gene: NA
v_gene: TRBV6-1
j_gene: TRBJ2-3
abundance: NA
CDR3aa: CASKQGLAASTEKQYF
CDR3nt: TGTGCCAGCAAGCAGGGACTGGCGGCGAGCACCGAGAAGCAGTATTTT

d_gene: NA
v_gene: TRBV27
j_gene: TRBJ2-5
abundance: NA
CDR3aa: CARGLWAGDPETQYF
CDR3nt: TGTGCCAGGGGGCTCTGGGCCGGGGACCCAGAGACCCAGTACTTC

d_gene: TRBD2
v_gene: TRBV6-1
j_gene: TRBJ2-1
abundance: NA
CDR3aa: CASRGLGSRREGGDEQFF
CDR3nt: TGTGCCAGCAGGGGATTAGGAAGTCGGCGGGAGGGCGGGGATGAGCAGTTCTTC

d_gene: NA
v_gene: TRBV10-1
j_gene: TRBJ2-7
abundance: hyperexpanded
CDR3aa: CASSESAGSEQYF
CDR3nt: TGCGCCAGCAGTGAGTCGGCGGGCTCAGAGCAGTACTTC

d_gene: NA
v_gene: TRBV6-5
j_gene: TRBJ2-3
abundance: NA
CDR3aa: CASRLQSGSPETQYF
CDR3nt: TGTGCCAGCAGACTCCAGTCCGGGAGTCCAGAGACGCAGTATTTT

d_gene: NA
v_gene: TRBV4-1
j_gene: TRBJ1-2
abundance: NA
CDR3aa: CASSQNTRPTGNYGYTF
CDR3nt: TGCGCCAGCAGCCAAAATACACGTCCAACAGGGAACTATGGCTACACCTTC